This note documents a single T cell receptor beta chain sequence. Generated by immunoSEQ multiplex PCR, the TCRdb table keeps only in-frame clones and is missing some. The repertoire includes roughly 100,000 clones, around nine tenths of them detected once, and 2% to 3% sits in the top ten. The data stem from a study of T cell responses to AZD1222 COVID-19 vaccine. V was shortened by 6 bases and J by 4 bases, with 15 bases between the two germline ends. Germline CDR1 is GTSNPN and CDR2 is SVGIG (reference sequence). The CDR3 is 14 residues long. Doses given second, at about 4 or about 12 weeks, were pooled.

This chain connects TRBV30 to TRBJ1-4, with D hard to call. Specimen: peripheral blood, collected 28 days after the second AZD1222 dose. This sequence was found in an adult who received the AZD1222 COVID-19 vaccine. CDR3 DNA sequence: TGTGCCTGTGGAGGTGGCCTTCATAATGAAAAACTGTTTTTT. As protein: CACGGGLHNEKLFF.